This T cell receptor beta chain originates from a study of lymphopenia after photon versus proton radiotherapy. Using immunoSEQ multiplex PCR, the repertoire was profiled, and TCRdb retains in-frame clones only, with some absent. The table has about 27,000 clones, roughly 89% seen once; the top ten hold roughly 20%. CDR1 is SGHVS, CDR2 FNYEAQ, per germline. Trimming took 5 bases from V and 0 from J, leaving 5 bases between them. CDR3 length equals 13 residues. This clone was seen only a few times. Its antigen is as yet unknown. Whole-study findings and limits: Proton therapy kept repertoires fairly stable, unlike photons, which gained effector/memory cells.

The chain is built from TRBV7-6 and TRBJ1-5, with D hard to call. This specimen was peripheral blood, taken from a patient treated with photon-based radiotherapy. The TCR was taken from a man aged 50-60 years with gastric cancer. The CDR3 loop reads CASSSSSNQPQHF. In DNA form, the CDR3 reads TGTGCCAGCAGCAGCTCTAGCAATCAGCCCCAGCATTTT.